A selection of T cell receptor beta chains follows, all from one sample in a study of control samples from healthy donors and cancer patients. The assay was immunoSEQ multiplex PCR, and TCRdb's table has in-frame clones only and misses some. The sample holds about 65,000 clones, about nine tenths seen once. The sequencing input was PBMCs. Every receptor here comes from a woman between 50 and 59 years old with colorectal cancer. Each CDR3 is given with its conserved first and last residue. D genes are given only for firm matches. Expanded clones get a size class; other rows say once, few or many, or leave the size out.

J gene,V gene,clone size,D gene,CDR3 protein,CDR3 DNA
TRBJ2-7,TRBV2,.,.,CASSVENEQYF,TGTGCCAGCAGTGTCGAAAACGAGCAGTACTTC
TRBJ1-1,TRBV7-6,.,TRBD1,CASSPDGTGVDGPEAFF,TGTGCCAGCAGCCCAGATGGGACAGGGGTTGACGGGCCTGAAGCTTTCTTT
TRBJ1-1,TRBV20-1,.,.,CSARVNTEAFF,TGCAGTGCTCGGGTGAACACTGAAGCTTTCTTT
TRBJ2-5,TRBV5-1,.,TRBD1,CASSLGQGLGTQYF,TGCGCCAGCAGCTTGGGACAGGGATTAGGGACCCAGTACTTC
TRBJ2-2,TRBV10-3,.,TRBD2,CAISETPSGSSAGELFF,TGTGCCATCAGTGAGACCCCTAGCGGGAGCTCGGCCGGGGAGCTGTTTTTT
TRBJ2-1,TRBV6-4,.,TRBD1,CASSEGGWGEQFF,TGTGCCAGCAGTGAAGGGGGCTGGGGTGAGCAGTTCTTC
TRBJ2-2,TRBV19,.,.,CASRSGVGDGELFF,TGTGCCAGTAGGTCGGGGGTAGGTGACGGGGAGCTGTTTTTT
TRBJ1-1,TRBV28,.,.,CASRGGGPREAFF,TGTGCCAGCAGGGGCGGGGGGCCTAGAGAAGCTTTCTTT
TRBJ2-7,TRBV7-2,.,.,CASSLYRTVTYEQYF,TGTGCCAGCAGCTTATATCGGACGGTGACCTACGAGCAGTACTTC
TRBJ1-4,TRBV7-8,once,.,CASSLRGSEKLFF,TGTGCCAGCAGCTTGAGGGGGAGCGAAAAACTGTTTTTT
TRBJ2-1,TRBV18,once,TRBD2,CASSPQRGGSYNEQFF,TGTGCCAGCTCACCCCAGCGGGGGGGCTCCTACAATGAGCAGTTCTTC
TRBJ1-2,TRBV5-6,.,.,CASSRRRGTNYGYTF,TGTGCCAGCAGCCGCCGCCGAGGGACTAACTATGGCTACACCTTC
TRBJ2-1,TRBV11-3,.,TRBD2,CASSLGLARDEQFF,TGTGCCAGCAGCTTGGGACTAGCTAGGGATGAGCAGTTCTTC
TRBJ2-7,TRBV6-5,.,TRBD1,CASSYGQGVYEQYF,TGTGCCAGCAGTTACGGACAGGGGGTTTACGAGCAGTACTTC
TRBJ2-7,TRBV6-1,.,.,CASSEVGRWNSYEQYF,TGTGCCAGCAGTGAAGTGGGACGTTGGAACTCCTACGAGCAGTACTTC
TRBJ2-1,TRBV13,.,.,CASSTLDARYSNEQFF,TGTGCCAGCAGCACCCTAGACGCCCGTTACAGCAATGAGCAGTTCTTC
TRBJ2-1,TRBV28,.,TRBD2,CASSLPGTSGLSYNEQFF,TGTGCCAGCAGTTTACCCGGGACTAGCGGTCTTTCCTACAATGAGCAGTTCTTC
TRBJ2-2,TRBV25-1,.,TRBD2,CASRRGGGELFF,TGTGCCAGCAGGCGGGGGGGCGGGGAGCTGTTTTTT
TRBJ2-6,TRBV9,.,.,CASSVLLGDTSGANVLTF,TGTGCCAGCAGCGTACTTCTCGGGGACACCTCTGGGGCCAACGTCCTGACTTTC
TRBJ1-5,TRBV28,.,.,CASSSRPGTSNQPQHF,TGTGCCAGCAGTTCCCGACCGGGCACCTCAAATCAGCCCCAGCATTTT
TRBJ2-3,TRBV19,.,.,CASSMEVDTQYF,TGTGCCAGTAGTATGGAGGTAGATACGCAGTATTTT
TRBJ1-1,TRBV6-1,.,TRBD1,CASSEAPTGWNTEAFF,TGTGCCAGCAGTGAAGCCCCGACAGGGTGGAACACTGAAGCTTTCTTT
TRBJ1-1,TRBV14,.,.,CASSQVQGSTEAFF,TGTGCCAGCAGCCAAGTTCAGGGATCGACTGAAGCTTTCTTT
TRBJ2-1,TRBV19,.,TRBD2,CASKFRTSVGNEQFF,TGTGCCAGTAAATTCCGGACTAGCGTTGGCAATGAGCAGTTCTTC
TRBJ2-2,TRBV18,.,.,CASSPQASLETGELFF,TGTGCCAGCTCACCGCAAGCCAGCCTAGAAACCGGGGAGCTGTTTTTT
TRBJ2-7,TRBV2,.,TRBD2,CASSEGLAAYEQYF,TGTGCCAGCAGTGAAGGGCTAGCGGCCTACGAGCAGTACTTC
TRBJ1-2,TRBV2,.,.,CASSEVFGYTF,TGTGCCAGCAGTGAAGTTTTTGGCTACACCTTC
TRBJ1-1,TRBV10-3,.,.,CAISFQRNTEAFF,TGTGCCATCAGTTTTCAGAGAAACACTGAAGCTTTCTTT
TRBJ2-7,TRBV7-2,.,.,CASSLVSARGYEQYF,TGTGCCAGCAGCTTAGTTTCAGCTCGGGGCTACGAGCAGTACTTC
TRBJ1-1,TRBV7-2,.,.,CASSLSVFTHAEAFF,TGTGCCAGCAGCTTATCGGTCTTTACCCACGCAGAAGCTTTCTTT
TRBJ1-1,TRBV18,.,TRBD1,CASSPQTGGNTEAFF,TGTGCCAGCTCACCTCAGACAGGGGGGAACACTGAAGCTTTCTTT
TRBJ2-5,TRBV6-5,.,.,CASSTPRVRETQYF,TGTGCCAGCAGTACCCCCCGAGTGCGAGAGACCCAGTACTTC
TRBJ2-2,TRBV7-3,.,TRBD2,CASSLLAGANTGELFF,TGTGCCAGCAGCTTACTAGCGGGAGCAAATACCGGGGAGCTGTTTTTT
TRBJ1-2,TRBV16,.,.,CASSQFWDPNGYTF,TGTGCCAGCAGCCAATTCTGGGACCCAAATGGCTACACCTTC
TRBJ2-7,TRBV5-8,.,TRBD1,CASSLGPGQGRWSSYEQYF,TGTGCCAGCAGCTTGGGCCCCGGACAGGGTAGATGGAGCTCCTACGAGCAGTACTTC
TRBJ1-6,TRBV6-1,.,TRBD1,CASSERGLDSPLHF,TGTGCCAGCAGTGAGAGGGGGCTGGATTCACCCCTCCACTTT
TRBJ2-3,TRBV5-1,.,.,CASSLADRPSDTQYF,TGCGCCAGCAGCTTGGCCGACAGGCCATCAGATACGCAGTATTTT
TRBJ1-6,TRBV27,.,TRBD1,CASSRTGENSPLHF,TGTGCCAGCAGTAGGACAGGGGAAAATTCACCCCTCCACTTT
TRBJ2-6,TRBV4-2,.,.,CASSQDGLAVAGANVLTF,TGTGCCAGCAGCCAAGATGGGTTAGCGGTCGCTGGGGCCAACGTCCTGACTTTC
TRBJ2-1,TRBV9,.,.,CASSVVPTSVEQFF,TGTGCCAGCAGCGTAGTCCCGACTAGTGTTGAGCAGTTCTTC